This TCR beta chain was observed in a study of T cells in Graves' hyperthyroidism and ophthalmopathy. Overall study context: Initial diagnosis, before any treatment, was when peripheral blood was collected. Study-wide results and caveats: Blood also showed most of the thyroid clonotypes that were expanded above 0.001.

V lost 6 bases to trimming and J lost 4 bases; unmatched junction nucleotides: 7. Germline CDR1 reads DFQATT; CDR2 reads SNEGSKA (reference sequence). This CDR3 comprises 14 residues. The source material, RNA transcripts, was used to amplify TCR beta CDR3 regions. With the HTBI primer set, the TCR CDR3 went through a first round of RT-PCR. TCRdb itself ran the multiplex PCR reads through MiXCR, one entry per CDR3 protein. Seen here are around 600,000 distinct CDR3 sequences, more than 14% observed once, and the top ten hold roughly an eighth. This clonotype occurred many times. The antigen is not known. Patients having uncontrolled infection, another autoimmune disease, pregnancy or lactation were not included. The PBMCs were sourced from fresh peripheral blood (about 9.7 ml).

V usage is TRBV20-1 and J usage is TRBJ2-7; 12 bases line up with TRBD2. The receptor comes from a woman between 45 and 65 years old with Graves' ophthalmopathy. The sequencing input was blood. The CDR3 nucleotides read TGCAGTGCCTTGACTAGCGGGAGTTTATACGAGCAGTACTTC. Encoded protein: CSALTSGSLYEQYF.